This TCR beta chain was identified during a study of OX40 agonist ivuxolimab in advanced cancers. Regarding the study as a whole: Also showing low normalized T-cell clonal expansion were some of the nonresponders. Compared with CD4+, CD8+ T cells on average had more expanded clones.

Notes on this clone: The antigen is undetermined.

The CDR3 runs to 16 residues. The germline V gene encodes CDR1 SGHRS and CDR2 YFSETQ. After removal of 4 bases from V and 8 bases from J, the junction contained 14 bases not matched to a gene. Assay: immunoSEQ multiplex PCR; the TCRdb copy retains only in-frame clones and omits some. The sample includes 60,000 to 70,000 clones, 85% to 90% of them seen just once. The receptor comes from an adult with an advanced solid tumor such as melanoma, head and neck, liver or kidney cancer. The chain links TRBV5-1 to TRBJ2-1, with TRBD1 matching over 8 bases. The material was CD4+ or CD8+ T cells sorted from blood, obtained in a trial of the OX40 agonist ivuxolimab. CDR3 sequence: CASSPGLRGQVDEQFF. The CDR3 coding sequence is TGCGCCAGCAGCCCTGGGCTCAGGGGGCAGGTAGATGAGCAGTTCTTC.